This T cell receptor beta chain was observed in a study of CD8 T cells in ankylosing spondylitis. General study findings and limits: Clones linked to the disease showed a CD8+ phenotype. They occurred at relatively low frequencies in peripheral blood. Within ankylosing spondylitis blood, a TCR beta motif made up of several highly homologous variants appeared to be characteristic. Matched ankylosing spondylitis synovial fluid reportedly showed significant enrichment of disease-linked clones.

At least ten counts were recorded for this clonotype. What it binds is not known. Molecular-barcoded quantitative 5'-RACE produced these TCR beta libraries. TCRdb itself ran the 5' RACE reads through MiXCR, one entry per CDR3 protein. The sample has approximately 520,000 distinct CDR3 sequences, roughly 5.3% seen once. Germline-derived CDR1 and CDR2 are SGHRS and YFSETQ. The CDR3 length is 15 residues. V trimming: 2 bases; J trimming: 1 base; junction bases outside the gene matches: 4. The sample consisted of blood, either unsorted or a sorted T cell fraction (not recorded which). The V gene is TRBV5-1, the J gene TRBJ1-1; TRBD1 matches 8 bases. This receptor was obtained from a male donor with ankylosing spondylitis. DNA of the CDR3: TGCGCCAGCAGCTTCACCGGGACAGGGAACACTGAAGCTTTCTTT. As protein: CASSFTGTGNTEAFF. The variable domain in full, with the rest retrieved from reference TRBV5-1 and TRBJ1-1, is KAGVTQTPRYLIKTRGQQVTLSCSPISGHRSVSWYQQTPGQGLQFLFEYFSETQRNKGNFPGRFSGRQFSNSRSEMNVSTLELGDSALYLCASSFTGTGNTEAFFGQGTRLTVV.